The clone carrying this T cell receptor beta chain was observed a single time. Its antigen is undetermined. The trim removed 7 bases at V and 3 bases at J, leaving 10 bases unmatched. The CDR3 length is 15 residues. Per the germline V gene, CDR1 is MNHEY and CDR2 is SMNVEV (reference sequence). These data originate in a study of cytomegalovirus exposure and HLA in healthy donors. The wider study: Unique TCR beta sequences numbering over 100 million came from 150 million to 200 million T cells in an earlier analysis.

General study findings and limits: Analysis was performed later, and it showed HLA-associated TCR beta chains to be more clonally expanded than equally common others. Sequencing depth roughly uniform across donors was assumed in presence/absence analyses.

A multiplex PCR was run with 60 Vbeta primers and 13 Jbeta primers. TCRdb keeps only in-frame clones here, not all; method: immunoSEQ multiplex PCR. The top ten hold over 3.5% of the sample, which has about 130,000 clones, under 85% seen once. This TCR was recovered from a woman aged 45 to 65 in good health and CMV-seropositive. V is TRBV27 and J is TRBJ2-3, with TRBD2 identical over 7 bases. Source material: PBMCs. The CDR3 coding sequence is TGTGCCAGCACCGCGGGGTGGGGGGGTACAGATACGCAGTATTTT. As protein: CASTAGWGGTDTQYF.